Following are 8 T cell receptor beta chains from one sample sequenced in a study of blood T cell repertoires in COVID-19 (dated by TCRdb to the early 2020s). The library relied on the immunoSEQ multiplex PCR assay. As stored in TCRdb, this immuneACCESS dataset retains in-frame rearrangements with V and J assigned. A fraction of the clones does not appear; measured against another copy, unresolved V genes explain less than half of the discrepancy, and the remainder lacks a known reason. In this sample the table shows 500,000 to 600,000 clones, 85% to 90% of which occur a single time. 7.8% of the sample is taken by the ten largest. The sequencing input was peripheral blood. These receptors all stem from a woman aged 50 to 65 with COVID-19, enrolled during active disease.

This clone was observed a few times. The chain uses TRBV3-1 (or the pseudogene TRBV3-2) and TRBJ1-5; TRBD1 aligns across 7 bases. V dropped 2 bases and J dropped 0; count of bases not matched to a gene: 4. In germline, CDR1 is LGHDT, CDR2 YNNKEL (reference sequence). The CDR3 is made up of 16 amino acids. CDR3: CASSQTGQHSNQPQHF. As DNA, the CDR3 is TGTGCCAGCAGCCAAACGGGACAGCATAGCAATCAGCCCCAGCATTTT.

The genes are TRBV9 and TRBJ2-1; maybe TRBD2 (5 bases). Germline assignment: CDR1 SGDLS and CDR2 YYNGEE. CDR3 size: 13 residues. Trimming removed 0 bases at V and 7 bases at J, with 8 bases between. The CDR3 sequence is CASSVASQNEQFF. In DNA, the CDR3 is TGTGCCAGCAGCGTAGCTAGCCAAAATGAGCAGTTCTTC.

This chain connects TRBV7-8 to TRBJ2-1, with a possible D match to TRBD2 (6 bases). Germline lookup yields CDR1 SGHVS and CDR2 FQNEAQ. V gave up 1 base and J gave up 2 bases, with 12 bases separating them. The CDR3 has 16 residues. The CDR3 nucleotides are TGTGCCAGCAGCTTAGAGGGCGGGGAGCCCTACAATGAGCAGTTCTTC. Protein: CASSLEGGEPYNEQFF.

The rearrangement uses TRBV6-5 and TRBJ1-3; D ambiguous. In germline, CDR1 is MNHEY, CDR2 SVGAGI. The CDR3 extends over 13 amino acids. V was trimmed by 7 bases and J by 4 bases, leaving 11 bases between them. The CDR3 loop reads CASINNAGNTIYF. The CDR3 bases are TGTGCCAGCATTAACAATGCCGGAAACACCATATATTTT.

The J gene is TRBJ1-2, the V gene TRBV7-8; D is perhaps TRBD1 (5 bases). CDR3 size: 15 residues. V lost 0 bases, J lost 0 bases, and 8 bases lay in between. Germline V gene data show CDR1 as SGHVS and CDR2 as FQNEAQ. The CDR3 DNA is TGTGCCAGCAGCTTAGCGCAGGGCCCTAACTATGGCTACACCTTC. Residues: CASSLAQGPNYGYTF. The full variable domain, in which reference TRBV7-8 and TRBJ1-2 provide the parts outside the CDR3, is GAGVSQSPRYKVAKRGQDVALRCDPISGHVSLFWYQQALGQGPEFLTYFQNEAQLDKSGLPSDRFFAERPEGSVSTLKIQRTQQEDSAVYLCASSLAQGPNYGYTFGSGTRLTVV.

The rearrangement uses TRBV7-6 and TRBJ2-3; D perhaps matches TRBD1 (6 bases). The length of the CDR3 is 17 residues. The germline gives CDR1 SGHVS, CDR2 FNYEAQ. The germline V and J ends were trimmed by 0 bases and 0 bases, with 13 bases remaining between them. The CDR3 bases are TGTGCCAGCAGCTTAGCGGCACAGGGCCCTAGCACAGATACGCAGTATTTT. Protein: CASSLAAQGPSTDTQYF.

The chain employs TRBV11-2 and TRBJ2-3, with D unresolved. CDR1 and CDR2 (germline): SGHAT, FQNNGV. Trimming left V 4 bases short and J 1 base short, with 6 bases between. This CDR3 comprises 13 residues. The CDR3 loop reads CASSSAGTDTQYF. The CDR3, as DNA: TGTGCCAGCAGCTCCGCGGGCACAGATACGCAGTATTTT.

The chain has TRBV5-1 and TRBJ1-5; 8 positions agree with TRBD1. Germline V lookup: CDR1 SGHRS, CDR2 YFSETQ. V lost 4 bases to trimming and J lost 2 bases; unmatched junction nucleotides: 2. The length of the CDR3 is 14 residues. The CDR3 sequence is CASSLDRGNQPQHF. DNA for the CDR3: TGCGCCAGCAGCCTGGACAGGGGCAATCAGCCCCAGCATTTT.